This T cell receptor beta chain was captured in a study of naive and memory T cell subsets. Four PCR rounds used nested alpha and beta constant region primers plus the SP2 primer. TCRdb itself ran the UMI-ligation and nested PCR reads through MiXCR, one entry per CDR3 protein. The sample shows 25,000 to 30,000 distinct CDR3 sequences, 5.2% of them seen only once. Per the germline V gene, CDR1 is DFQATT and CDR2 is SNEGSKA (reference sequence). The junction had 4 bases not matched to a gene; V was cut back by 6 bases and J by 2 bases. The CDR3 is made up of 13 amino acids. In this sample, this clonotype turned up a few times. A UMI-containing oligonucleotide was joined by 3' ligation to the TCR cDNA template. Whole blood, over 2 ml, came from adult healthy volunteers. Unsorted total RNA, about 1 to 1000 ng, was DNase treated before reverse transcription.

The chain couples TRBV20-1 to TRBJ2-4, with 7 bases identical to TRBD1. Sequencing was done on a sample of blood. The receptor was isolated from an adult in good health. The CDR3 region has the DNA TGCAGTGCCCGGACAGGCCCCAAAAACATTCAGTACTTC. This translates into CSARTGPKNIQYF.